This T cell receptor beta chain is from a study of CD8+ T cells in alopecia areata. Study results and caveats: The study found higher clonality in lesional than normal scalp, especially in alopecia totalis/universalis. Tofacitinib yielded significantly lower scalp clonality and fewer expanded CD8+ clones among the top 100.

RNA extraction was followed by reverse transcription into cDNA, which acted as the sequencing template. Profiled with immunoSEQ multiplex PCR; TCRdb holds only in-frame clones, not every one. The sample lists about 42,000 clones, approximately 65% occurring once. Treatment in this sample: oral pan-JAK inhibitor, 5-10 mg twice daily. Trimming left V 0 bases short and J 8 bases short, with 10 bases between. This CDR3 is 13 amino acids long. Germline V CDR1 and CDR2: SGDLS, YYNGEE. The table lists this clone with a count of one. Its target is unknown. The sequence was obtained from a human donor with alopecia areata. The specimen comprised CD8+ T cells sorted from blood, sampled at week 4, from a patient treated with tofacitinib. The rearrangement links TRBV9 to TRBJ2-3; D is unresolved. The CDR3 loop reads CASSVGSPGTQYF. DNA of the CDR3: TGTGCCAGCAGCGTAGGCAGCCCCGGTACGCAGTATTTT.